The clone carrying this T cell receptor (beta chain) has a count of ten or more. Its antigen is undetermined. The CDR3 runs to 13 residues. CDR1 is DFQATT, CDR2 SNEGSKA, per germline (reference sequence). The germline V and J ends were trimmed by 2 bases and 7 bases, with 14 bases remaining between them. This sample was included in a study of T cells after yellow fever vaccination. General study findings and limits: FACS-sorted repertoires could harbor abundant contaminating bulk-population clonotypes.

The study made its TCR cDNA through 5'RACE template switching. That step introduced a universal primer site along with UMIs. TCRdb re-called the 5' RACE reads with MiXCR, one entry per CDR3 protein. The sample lists around 530,000 distinct CDR3 sequences, roughly a sixth seen once, with approximately 15% in the top ten. V usage is TRBV20-1 and J usage is TRBJ1-2; no clear D gene. The TCR comes from a man aged 18 to 29 who received the YFV17D yellow fever vaccine. Source: PBMCs, taken about 5 days after the first yellow fever vaccination. The CDR3 protein is CSARQVGSSGYTF. The CDR3 DNA reads as TGCAGTGCTAGACAGGTGGGCTCCTCTGGCTACACCTTC.